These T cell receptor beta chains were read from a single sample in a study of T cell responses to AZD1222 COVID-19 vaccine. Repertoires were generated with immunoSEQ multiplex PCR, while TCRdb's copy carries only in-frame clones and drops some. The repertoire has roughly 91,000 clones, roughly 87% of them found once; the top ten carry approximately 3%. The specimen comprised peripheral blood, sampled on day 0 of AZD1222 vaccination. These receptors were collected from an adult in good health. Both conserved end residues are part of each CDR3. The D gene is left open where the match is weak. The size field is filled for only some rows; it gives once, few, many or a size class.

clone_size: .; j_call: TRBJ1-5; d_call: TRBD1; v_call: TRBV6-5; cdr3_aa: CASRGTGGNQPQHF; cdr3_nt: TGTGCCAGCAGAGGGACAGGGGGCAATCAGCCCCAGCATTTT
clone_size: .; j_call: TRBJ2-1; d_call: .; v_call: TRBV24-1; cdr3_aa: CATSDFKAEGVNEQFF; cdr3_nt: TGTGCCACCAGTGATTTTAAGGCGGAAGGGGTAAATGAGCAGTTCTTC
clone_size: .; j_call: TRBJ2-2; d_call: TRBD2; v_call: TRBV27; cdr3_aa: CASSYLGLAGGPRTGELFF; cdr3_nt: TGTGCCAGCAGTTACCTAGGACTAGCGGGGGGGCCGAGGACCGGGGAGCTGTTTTTT
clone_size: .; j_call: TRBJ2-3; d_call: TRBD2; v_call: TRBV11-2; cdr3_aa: CASSRDLAGGPGTDTQYF; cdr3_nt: TGTGCCAGCAGCCGAGACCTAGCGGGAGGGCCCGGCACAGATACGCAGTATTTT
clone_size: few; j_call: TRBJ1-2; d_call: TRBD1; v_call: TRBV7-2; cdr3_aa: CASSLGGWDRSASGYTF; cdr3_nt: TGTGCCAGCAGCTTGGGGGGGTGGGACAGGTCGGCTTCTGGCTACACCTTC
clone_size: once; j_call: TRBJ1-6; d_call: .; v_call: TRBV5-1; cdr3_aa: CASADQGNNSPLHF; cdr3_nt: TGCGCCAGCGCGGACCAGGGAAACAATTCACCCCTCCACTTT
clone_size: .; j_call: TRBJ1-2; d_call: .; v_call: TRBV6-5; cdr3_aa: CASSQGLANYGYTF; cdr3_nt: TGTGCCAGCAGTCAGGGCCTCGCTAACTATGGCTACACCTTC
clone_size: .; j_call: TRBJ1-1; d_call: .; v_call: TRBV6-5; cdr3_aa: CASSYTSWNTEAFF; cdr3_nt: TGTGCCAGCAGTTACACCAGCTGGAACACTGAAGCTTTCTTT
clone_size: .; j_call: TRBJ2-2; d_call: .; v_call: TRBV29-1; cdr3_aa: CSVGTYKTGELFF; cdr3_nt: TGCAGCGTTGGGACTTATAAAACCGGGGAGCTGTTTTTT
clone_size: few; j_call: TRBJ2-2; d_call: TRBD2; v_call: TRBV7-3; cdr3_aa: CASSLTLAGELFF; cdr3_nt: TGTGCCAGCAGCCTCACACTAGCGGGGGAGCTGTTTTTT
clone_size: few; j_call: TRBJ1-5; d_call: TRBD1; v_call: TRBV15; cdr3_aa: CATSRARQGADQPQHF; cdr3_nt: TGTGCCACCAGCAGAGCGCGACAGGGGGCTGATCAGCCCCAGCATTTT
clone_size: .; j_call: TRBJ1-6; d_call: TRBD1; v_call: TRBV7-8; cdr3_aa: CASSQRQGASQYNSPLHF; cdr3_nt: TGTGCCAGCAGCCAGAGACAGGGGGCGTCACAATATAATTCACCCCTCCACTTT
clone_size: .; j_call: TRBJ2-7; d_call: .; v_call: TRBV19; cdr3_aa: CASSHRYTSYEQYF; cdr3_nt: TGTGCCAGTAGCCACCGGTACACCTCCTACGAGCAGTACTTC
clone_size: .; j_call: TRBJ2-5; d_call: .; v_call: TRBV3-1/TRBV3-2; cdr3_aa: CASRDLGETQYF; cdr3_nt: TGTGCCAGCAGGGACCTCGGGGAGACCCAGTACTTC
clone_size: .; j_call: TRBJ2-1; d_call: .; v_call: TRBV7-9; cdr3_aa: CASSANEQFF; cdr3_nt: TGTGCCAGCAGCGCCAATGAGCAGTTCTTC
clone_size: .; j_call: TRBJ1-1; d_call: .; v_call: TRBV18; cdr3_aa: CASSPLTGTVKTEAFF; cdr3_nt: TGTGCCAGCTCACCACTAACCGGGACTGTGAAAACTGAAGCTTTCTTT
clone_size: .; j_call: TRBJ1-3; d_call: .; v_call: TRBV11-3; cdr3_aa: CASSLDEGVTPGNTIYF; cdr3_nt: TGTGCCAGCAGCTTAGATGAAGGGGTCACCCCTGGAAACACCATATATTTT
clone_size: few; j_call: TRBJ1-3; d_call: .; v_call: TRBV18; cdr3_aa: CASSPPGQGRHTIYF; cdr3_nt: TGTGCCAGCTCACCACCCGGGCAGGGGAGACACACCATATATTTT